This TCR beta chain derives from a study of T cell repertoires in aging, cancer and after chemotherapy. Study-level information: Roughly 8.9 million TCR reads were in the whole dataset.

Peripheral blood genomic DNA, not sorted cells or RNA, was the template. TRB rearrangements spanning V, D and J were amplified using mixed TRB-A/B primers. TCRdb independently ran MiXCR on the multiplex PCR reads; one entry per CDR3 protein. The sample contains 5,300 or so distinct CDR3 sequences, around 30% of which appear only once. CDR3 length equals 14 residues. The V gene's germline CDR1 is ENHRY and CDR2 SYGVKD. Trimming cost V 10 bases and J 5 bases; bases outside gene matches: 12. This chain uses TRBV10-3 with TRBJ2-7, with TRBD1 matching over 9 bases. This TCR came from a human donor with a solid tumor. Sequencing input: blood. This CDR3 is CATSDRGPSDEQYF. CDR3 sequence (DNA): TGTGCCACCTCGGACAGGGGTCCCTCGGACGAGCAGTACTTC.